What follows are 23 T cell receptor beta chains derived from one specimen sequenced in a study of siplizumab effects on memory and regulatory T cells. Some clones are missing from TCRdb's copy, which holds only in-frame ones; the method was immunoSEQ multiplex PCR. Of about 110,000 clones detected, 92% appear once; the ten largest clones hold around 0.73%. The sample taken for sequencing was Tregs sorted from blood. These receptors all come from a human donor in good health.

The CDR3 here is CASSDRGQGFQQYF. The CDR3 DNA sequence: TGTGCCAGCAGTGACCGTGGACAGGGGTTCCAGCAGTACTTC. The rearrangement links TRBV2 to TRBJ2-7; 9 nucleotides agree with TRBD1. Losses at the gene ends were 3 bases for V and 8 bases for J; bases not matched to a gene: 8. The germline V gene has CDR1 SNHLY and CDR2 FYNNEI. This CDR3 contains 14 residues.

The chain combines TRBV6-5 with TRBJ2-1, with unresolved D. Germline V gene sequence: CDR1 MNHEY, CDR2 SVGAGI. The CDR3 consists of 13 residues. V was clipped by 7 bases and J by 0 bases, with 7 bases between them. The CDR3 DNA is TGTGCCAGCACCTCGCACTCCTACAATGAGCAGTTCTTC. It is translated as CASTSHSYNEQFF.

The chain employs TRBV5-4 and TRBJ2-6; D remains unclear. CDR3 length: 14 residues. Between the trimmed V and J ends, which lost 0 bases and 11 bases, there was a span of 12 bases. The V gene's germline CDR1 is SGHNT and CDR2 YYREEE (reference sequence). The CDR3, as DNA: TGTGCCAGCAGCTTGGTAGGGCTCCTCCACGTCCTGACTTTC. Protein: CASSLVGLLHVLTF.

CDR3 loop: CASSQERTGGAIYGYTF. The DNA for the CDR3 is TGCGCCAGCAGCCAAGAAAGGACAGGGGGCGCGATCTATGGCTACACCTTC. The chain joins TRBV4-1 to TRBJ1-2, with 11 bases lining up with TRBD1. V trimming: 0 bases; J trimming: 4 bases; junction bases outside the gene matches: 7. Germline lookup yields CDR1 MGHRA and CDR2 YSYEKL. The CDR3 length is 17 residues.

The chain combines TRBV6-6 with TRBJ2-6; no clear D. The CDR3 runs 13 residues. With 8 bases removed from V and 0 bases from J, the gap between germline ends came to 5 bases. Per germline, CDR1 MNHNY and CDR2 SVGAGI (reference sequence). CDR3 residues: CASRDSGANVLTF. The DNA for the CDR3 is TGTGCCAGCCGAGACTCTGGGGCCAACGTCCTGACTTTC.

Turning to this clone: The same CDR3 arises from other DNA sequences in this sample as well. The chain combines TRBV7-9 with TRBJ1-5; no clear D. Germline loops: CDR1 SEHNR, CDR2 FQNEAQ (reference sequence). The CDR3 totals 13 residues. Trimming pared 1 base from V and 4 bases from J, leaving 5 bases between. In DNA form, the CDR3 reads TGTGCCAGCAGCTTAGATCGAAATCAGCCCCAGCATTTT. Translation gives CASSLDRNQPQHF.

V is TRBV11-2 and J is TRBJ2-5, with D possibly matching TRBD2 (5 bases). The CDR3 consists of 13 residues. Germline V gene lookup returns CDR1 SGHAT and CDR2 FQNNGV. Trimming cost V 6 bases and J 5 bases, with 13 bases left between them. The DNA for the CDR3 is TGTGCCAGCAGTTCCGCCGGGGTGGAGACCCAGTACTTC. This codes for CASSSAGVETQYF.

The genes are TRBV6-1 and TRBJ1-3, with 7 bases that match TRBD1. Germline CDR1 MNHNS, CDR2 SASEGT. The junction had 3 bases not matched to a gene; V was cut back by 4 bases and J by 3 bases. The CDR3 covers 14 residues. The CDR3 DNA follows: TGTGCCAGCAGTGCCGACAGGGTTGGAAACACCATATATTTT. This codes for CASSADRVGNTIYF.

This clone is medium-sized within its sample. The genes are TRBV28 and TRBJ1-1; the match to TRBD1 covers 9 bases. V was pared by 6 bases and J by 3 bases, with 14 bases of the junction left unmatched. This CDR3 is built from 17 residues. CDR1 is MDHEN, CDR2 SYDVKM, per germline. CDR3: CASSRPFRTGDYTEAFF. The CDR3 coding sequence is TGTGCCAGCAGCCGCCCCTTCAGGACAGGGGACTACACTGAAGCTTTCTTT.

This clone was recorded once. The CDR3 region is CASSLDGFYGYTF. Written as DNA, the CDR3 is TGTGCCAGCAGTCTTGACGGATTCTATGGCTACACCTTC. The rearrangement joins TRBV7-2 to TRBJ1-2; D remains ambiguous. The CDR3 is 13 amino acids. Trimming shortened V by 6 bases and J by 4 bases, and 12 bases separated the two germline ends. CDR1 SGHTA and CDR2 FQGNSA come from the germline V gene.

The rearrangement links TRBV7-3 to TRBJ2-2; tentatively, D is TRBD1 (5 bases). The CDR3 runs 15 residues. V lost 0 bases, J lost 0 bases, and 5 bases lay in between. Germline-derived CDR1 and CDR2 are SGHTA and FQGTGA. The chain's CDR3 is CASSLTGPNTGELFF. CDR3 nucleotide sequence: TGTGCCAGCAGCTTAACGGGGCCGAACACCGGGGAGCTGTTTTTT. Drawing the rest from reference TRBV7-3 and TRBJ2-2, the complete variable domain is GAGVSQTPSNKVTEKGKYVELRCDPISGHTALYWYRQSLGQGPEFLIYFQGTGAADDSGLPNDRFFAVRPEGSVSTLKIQRTERGDSAVYLCASSLTGPNTGELFFGEGSRLTVL.

The chain recombines TRBV19 with TRBJ2-7; 9 nucleotides line up with TRBD1. Trimming took 8 bases from V and 4 from J; bases not matched to a gene: 12. The CDR3 contains 15 residues. Germline CDR1 reads LNHDA; CDR2 reads SQIVND (reference sequence). The CDR3 DNA sequence: TGTGCCAGTGGAGCCCCCGGGACAGGGATATACGAGCAGTACTTC. Residues: CASGAPGTGIYEQYF.

CDR3 in DNA: TGTGCCAGCCTAGGGGCAGGGCGGGACGAGCAGTACTTC. Protein sequence: CASLGAGRDEQYF. The V and J genes are TRBV11-2 and TRBJ2-7; D may be TRBD1 or TRBD2 (5 bases each). With 8 bases removed from V and 5 bases from J, the gap between germline ends came to 16 bases. This CDR3 has 13 amino acids. CDR1 and CDR2 (germline): SGHAT, FQNNGV.

The rearrangement uses TRBV30 and TRBJ2-1, with 7 bases aligning to TRBD1. V trimming: 0 bases; J trimming: 10 bases; junction bases outside the gene matches: 9. This CDR3 is 14 amino acids long. Looked up from germline, CDR1 is GTSNPN and CDR2 is SVGIG (reference sequence). The CDR3 sequence: CAWSVLRGRLEQFF. CDR3 sequence (DNA): TGTGCCTGGAGTGTACTGAGGGGGCGCCTGGAGCAGTTCTTC.

V is TRBV2 and J is TRBJ2-5; 9 nucleotides match TRBD1. CDR3 length: 17 amino acids. The V gene's germline CDR1 is SNHLY and CDR2 FYNNEI. V gave up 5 bases and J gave up 0 bases; unmatched junction bases: 10. CDR3 sequence: CASSRDRVTGYQETQYF. CDR3 DNA: TGTGCCAGCAGTCGGGACAGGGTAACGGGGTACCAAGAGACCCAGTACTTC.

This clone was picked up one time. The chain uses TRBV30 and TRBJ2-2; D is undetermined. In germline, CDR1 is GTSNPN, CDR2 SVGIG (reference sequence). V was pared by 3 bases and J by 5 bases, with 13 bases between. The CDR3 loop spans 14 amino acids. The CDR3 bases are TGTGCCTGGAGAATTGGCAGGTTTACCGGGGAGCTGTTTTTT. Protein: CAWRIGRFTGELFF.

V usage is TRBV7-2 and J usage is TRBJ1-1; D may be TRBD1 (5 bases). Germline lookup yields CDR1 SGHTA and CDR2 FQGNSA. Trimming took 3 bases from V and 3 from J, leaving 11 bases between them. This CDR3 comprises 14 residues. The chain's CDR3 is CASSFQGGHTEAFF. DNA for the CDR3: TGTGCCAGCAGCTTTCAGGGAGGGCACACTGAAGCTTTCTTT. Full variable domain (outside the CDR3, taken from reference TRBV7-2 and TRBJ1-1): GAGVSQSPSNKVTEKGKDVELRCDPISGHTALYWYRQSLGQGLEFLIYFQGNSAPDKSGLPSDRFSAERTGGSVSTLTIQRTQQEDSAVYLCASSFQGGHTEAFFGQGTRLTVV.

V and J are TRBV2 and TRBJ1-1; D is unresolved. Germline CDR1 and CDR2: SNHLY and FYNNEI. The CDR3 length is 20 residues. Deletions cut 1 base from V and 1 base from J, with 25 bases between. CDR3 bases: TGTGCCAGCAGTGAAGGTGCTTTTGGGGTTCCAACGAGACGGAACACTGAAGCTTTCTTT. This translates into CASSEGAFGVPTRRNTEAFF.

The chain joins TRBV5-1 to TRBJ2-7, with 8 nucleotides matching TRBD2. The CDR3 is made up of 15 amino acids. V was pared by 4 bases and J by 3 bases, with 9 bases of the junction left unmatched. Germline V gene sequence: CDR1 SGHRS, CDR2 YFSETQ. In DNA, the CDR3 is TGCGCCAGCAGCCAAGTTAGCGGGGCCCTCTACGAGCAGTACTTC. It specifies CASSQVSGALYEQYF.

The rearrangement uses TRBV2 and TRBJ1-2; D remains ambiguous. V was cut by 8 bases and J by 4 bases, with 5 bases left in between. The CDR3 spans 10 residues. From germline, CDR1 is SNHLY and CDR2 FYNNEI. CDR3 sequence (DNA): TGTGCCAGCGGAAGCTATGGCTACACCTTC. Translating it yields CASGSYGYTF.

V is TRBV4-1 and J is TRBJ2-1, with no clear D. This CDR3 has 17 amino acids. Trimming pared 0 bases from V and 4 bases from J, leaving 16 bases between. Germline V gives CDR1 MGHRA, CDR2 YSYEKL. The DNA for the CDR3 is TGCGCCAGCAGCCAAGATCCGCAGGTAACTTCATACAATGAGCAGTTCTTC. Translating it yields CASSQDPQVTSYNEQFF.

The CDR3 coding sequence is TGTGCCAGCTCTTATGAGGACAGAAATTGGCCCCAGCATTTT. It is translated as CASSYEDRNWPQHF. The chain employs TRBV18 and TRBJ1-5; D is possibly TRBD1 (6 bases). The V and J ends lost 6 bases and 9 bases respectively, with 18 bases between them. There are 14 residues in the CDR3. Per the germline V gene, CDR1 is KGHSH and CDR2 is LQKENI. The full variable domain, its missing parts supplied by reference TRBV18 and TRBJ1-5, is NAGVMQNPRHLVRRRGQEARLRCSPMKGHSHVYWYRQLPEEGLKFMVYLQKENIIDESGMPKERFSAEFPKEGPSILRIQQVVRGDSAAYFCASSYEDRNWPQHFGDGTRLSIL.

The V gene is TRBV6-5, the J gene TRBJ2-1, with TRBD2 identical over 11 bases. Unmatched junction bases numbered 4, after V lost 4 bases and J lost 5 bases. Germline V lookup: CDR1 MNHEY, CDR2 SVGAGI. CDR3 size: 15 residues. The DNA for the CDR3 is TGTGCCAGCAGTTGGACGGGACTAGCGGACAATGAGCAGTTCTTC. Its protein product is CASSWTGLADNEQFF.